Given below is one T cell receptor beta chain in context. The antigen this receptor binds is unknown. One base away there is no much larger clone; base qualities are not given. According to the germline V gene (reference sequence), CDR1 reads MNHEY and CDR2 reads SMNVEV. Its CDR3 holds 15 amino acids, cysteine through phenylalanine. The sequence is cut down to CDR3 DNA, 45 bases in frame from base 1. Trimming costs V 5 bases and J 2 bases, and their ends lie 15 bases apart. Genomic DNA extracted from blood, in amounts of roughly 240-550 ng, served as the starting material for amplifying TRB repertoires. This entry comes from a study of T and B cells in COVID-19 patients (dated by TCRdb to about 2020). Turning to the overall study: In this study, adaptive immunity was profiled in COVID-19 patients who either had active infection or had recovered, using TRB and IGH repertoire sequencing of peripheral blood. A recovered cohort comprised more than 15 patients contributing fewer than 25 samples, mostly after mild to moderate COVID-19 managed as outpatients. Median age was about 34 years in the recovered cohort versus about 70 years in the active-infection cohort. Critical illness requiring mechanical ventilation or ECMO was present in about 65% of the roughly 20 patients in the active-infection cohort. Comorbidities linked to unfavorable COVID-19 outcome were present in 18 of 20 patients in the active-infection cohort. Over 8 million TCR sequences were analysed from a TCR and BCR sequence repository that comprised 35 or so patients and 65 to 75 time points. A couple of patients were in both the active and recovered cohorts because samples existed from active disease and from after recovery. Repertoire analyses used an age-matched reference group of 40 or so healthy donors who were negative for COVID-19 antibodies as the comparison. As many as 9 follow-up blood samples were taken per patient, and some of the samples covered different disease stages within the same individual. The full study reports these points: TRB repertoires were found to be highly clonal in active COVID-19, whereas diversity and richness at recovery were found to rise above healthy donor levels. Specific T cell subsets (CD4+/Treg/CD8+) and sorted SARS-CoV-2-responsive or tetramer+ T cells had not yet been sequenced, with those experiments still ongoing. A total of some 2,400 exclusive TCR clusters, including 30 to 40 low-pGen clusters, were found in the recovered cohort. The size of the cohort was considered insufficient for assessing HLA contributions to COVID-19 susceptibility or severity. TRBV/TRBJ gene usage was reported as strongly skewed in patients with COVID-19. Prospective validation of the reported TCR clusters was stated to be required before clinical use. Blood samples from mildly ill patients during symptoms and early samples from severe cases were scarce.

TCRdb names Illumina MiSeq as the instrument used. TRB rearrangements were amplified by multiplex PCR with BIOMED2 TRB-A/B primer pools. Two consecutive PCRs added Illumina-compatible adapters and 7-nucleotide sample barcodes to the amplicons. Phusion HS II polymerase was used for all library PCRs. The amplicons were purified from gel with the NucleoSpin Gel and PCR Clean-up kit, measured on Qubit, and combined at roughly 4 nM. Before Illumina next-generation sequencing, the quality of the amplicon pool was assessed on an Agilent 2100 Bioanalyzer. In the source study's methods: TRB rearrangements were annotated with MiXCR 3.0.8 using the default MiXCR reference library. Sequences with fewer than 2 reads and non-productive reads were filtered out, and every unique CDR3 nucleotide sequence was treated as a single clone. Clonality, diversity, richness and V-J gene usage were calculated in R 3.5.1. GLIPH2 was used to cluster TCRs based on CDR3 similarity, and OLGA was used to calculate the generation probabilities. Only GLIPH2 clusters containing at least four unique TCR clonotypes present in at least three individuals were kept. TCRdb trimmed the raw reads at Q25, called clones with MiXCR and kept productive beta chains. Every distinct CDR3 protein forms one entry, paired with its most common genes and DNA. These V and J calls derive from TCRdb rather than the authors' analysis. The sample data list 7,000 to 9,000 distinct CDR3 sequences, and 37% of these were observed just once. 53% of the sample goes to the ten largest clones.

This sequence uses TRBV27 and TRBJ1-2; no confident D gene assignment can be made. Sequencing input: blood. This clonotype was sampled from a human donor with active COVID-19. The CDR3 in this case is CASSLRSGTNYGYTF. At the DNA level, the sequence is TGTGCCAGCAGTCTACGCAGCGGAACAAACTATGGCTACACCTTC.